This TCR beta chain appears in the sequencing data of a study of blood T cell repertoires in COVID-19. The germline V gene encodes CDR1 MNHEY and CDR2 SVGAGI. V was shortened by 6 bases and J by 0 bases, with 14 bases between the two germline ends. The CDR3 is 15 residues long. In the authors' methods: Estimates of nucleated cell counts were drawn from the amplification of reference gene primers. Sequenced by immunoSEQ multiplex PCR; TCRdb stores in-frame clones only, minus some. V and J calls and clone size follow that table, whereas D and trimming were derived from the DNA. The repertoire holds approximately 69,000 clones, with roughly 90% as singletons.

This sequence originates from a man in his forties or fifties with acute or convalescent COVID-19. The chain joins TRBV6-5 to TRBJ1-2, with D perhaps TRBD1 (6 bases). The sample was peripheral blood. In DNA form, the CDR3 reads TGTGCCAGCAGCCTCACGGGGACAACTAACTATGGCTACACCTTC. This sequence encodes CASSLTGTTNYGYTF.